This is a list of T cell receptor beta chains from one sample in a study of memory B cells and T cells in multiple sclerosis. The method was immunoSEQ multiplex PCR; TCRdb's version includes in-frame clones alone and lacks a portion of them. The repertoire holds under 50,000 clones, with approximately 80% as singletons. No antigen has been identified for these receptors. What was sequenced was PBMCs from blood kept in culture. The receptors were sampled from a human donor with multiple sclerosis. CDR3s include the opening cysteine and the closing phenylalanine or tryptophan. The order of the fields is J gene, CDR3 length, D gene, V gene, clone size, CDR3 DNA, CDR3 protein. The D gene is left open where the match is weak. Only part of the rows carry a size: once, few, many, or a class if the clone is expanded.

J: TRBJ2-2
length: 16
D: TRBD1
V: TRBV7-8
size: .
DNA: TGTGCCAGCAGTGACCGGGACAGGGTCGGTATCGGGGAGCTGTTTTTT
CDR3: CASSDRDRVGIGELFF

J: TRBJ1-5
length: 15
D: TRBD1
V: TRBV28
size: .
DNA: TGTGCCAGCAGTCCTAGGGGGACAGGTTATCAGCCCCAGCATTTT
CDR3: CASSPRGTGYQPQHF

J: TRBJ2-7
length: 14
D: .
V: TRBV9
size: .
DNA: TGTGCCAGCAGCGTAGCCGGGCAGGGCTACGAGCAGTACTTC
CDR3: CASSVAGQGYEQYF

J: TRBJ1-5
length: 13
D: TRBD1
V: TRBV9
size: .
DNA: TGTGCCAGCAGCGGGACAGGAGCTCAGCCCCAGCATTTT
CDR3: CASSGTGAQPQHF

J: TRBJ1-2
length: 16
D: .
V: TRBV6-5
size: .
DNA: TGTGCCAGCAGTTACTCGAGTGGGGGGCGCATCTATGGCTACACCTTC
CDR3: CASSYSSGGRIYGYTF

J: TRBJ1-3
length: 13
D: .
V: TRBV7-2
size: .
DNA: TGTGCCAGCAGAGGGCAGGGTGGAAACACCATATATTTT
CDR3: CASRGQGGNTIYF

J: TRBJ2-2
length: 13
D: .
V: TRBV19
size: few
DNA: TGTGCCAGTAGGCCACGCTCCACCGGGGAGCTGTTTTTT
CDR3: CASRPRSTGELFF

J: TRBJ1-1
length: 14
D: .
V: TRBV10-3
size: .
DNA: TGTGCCATCAGTGTTCAGGGCGTGAACACTGAAGCTTTCTTT
CDR3: CAISVQGVNTEAFF

J: TRBJ1-1
length: 13
D: .
V: TRBV27
size: .
DNA: TGTGCCAGCAGTTTATCCCTGAACACTGAAGCTTTCTTT
CDR3: CASSLSLNTEAFF

J: TRBJ1-6
length: 16
D: .
V: TRBV7-2
size: once
DNA: TGTGCCAGCAGCTCAGTTCCGGGACAAATCAATTCACCCCTCCACTTT
CDR3: CASSSVPGQINSPLHF

J: TRBJ2-1
length: 14
D: .
V: TRBV6-6
size: .
DNA: TGTGCCAGCAGCCGGGGCGGGCCGGAGGGTGAGCAGTTCTTC
CDR3: CASSRGGPEGEQFF

J: TRBJ1-1
length: 11
D: .
V: TRBV7-9
size: once
DNA: TGTGCCAGCAGCTTAGAGGGGGAAGCTTTCTTT
CDR3: CASSLEGEAFF

J: TRBJ2-3
length: 15
D: TRBD2
V: TRBV6-1
size: once
DNA: TGTGCCAGCCTCCCGAGCGGGGGCCACACAGATACGCAGTATTTT
CDR3: CASLPSGGHTDTQYF

J: TRBJ1-1
length: 14
D: .
V: TRBV7-9
size: .
DNA: TGTGCCAGCAGCTTAATGACAGGCCTTATCGAAGCTTTCTTT
CDR3: CASSLMTGLIEAFF

J: TRBJ2-2
length: 14
D: .
V: TRBV7-9
size: few
DNA: TGTGCCAGCAGCCCATTGGGGGACACCGGGGAGCTGTTTTTT
CDR3: CASSPLGDTGELFF

J: TRBJ1-1
length: 14
D: .
V: TRBV29-1
size: .
DNA: TGCAGCGTTGTTGGGCGACAGGCCAGCACTGAAGCTTTCTTT
CDR3: CSVVGRQASTEAFF

J: TRBJ1-4
length: 14
D: .
V: TRBV4-3
size: .
DNA: TGCGCCAGCAGCCAAGATTATTCAGTCTACAAACTGTTTTTT
CDR3: CASSQDYSVYKLFF

J: TRBJ1-5
length: 16
D: .
V: TRBV4-1
size: .
DNA: TGCGCCAGCAGCCAAGTTCCGGGCAGTAGCAATCAGCCCCAGCATTTT
CDR3: CASSQVPGSSNQPQHF

J: TRBJ1-5
length: 14
D: TRBD1
V: TRBV28
size: .
DNA: TGTGCCGGCAGGAGACAGGGATTGACTCAGCCCCAGCATTTT
CDR3: CAGRRQGLTQPQHF

J: TRBJ2-5
length: 14
D: TRBD1
V: TRBV10-1
size: .
DNA: TGCGCCAGCAGCCCCGGGACAGGGATAGAGACCCAGTACTTC
CDR3: CASSPGTGIETQYF

J: TRBJ2-3
length: 14
D: .
V: TRBV5-1
size: .
DNA: TGCGCCAGCAGCGCCGGGACTTCCACAGATACGCAGTATTTT
CDR3: CASSAGTSTDTQYF

J: TRBJ1-2
length: 15
D: .
V: TRBV15
size: once
DNA: TGTGCCACCAGCAGAGATCTTGACATCCTCTATGGCTACACCTTC
CDR3: CATSRDLDILYGYTF

J: TRBJ1-2
length: 14
D: TRBD1
V: TRBV7-8
size: .
DNA: TGTGCCAGCAGCTTAGGGGGGACAGGGTATGGCTACACCTTC
CDR3: CASSLGGTGYGYTF

J: TRBJ2-7
length: 15
D: .
V: TRBV5-1
size: .
DNA: TGCGCCAGCAGCCCTCCGGTAAGCACTCCTCGAGAGCAGTACTTC
CDR3: CASSPPVSTPREQYF

J: TRBJ2-3
length: 16
D: .
V: TRBV4-1
size: .
DNA: TGCGCCAGCAGCCAAGGGGACCGCTTCAGCGCAGATACGCAGTATTTT
CDR3: CASSQGDRFSADTQYF

J: TRBJ2-5
length: 14
D: TRBD2
V: TRBV5-1
size: .
DNA: TGCGCCAGCAGCTTAGCGGGGAACCAAGAGACCCAGTACTTC
CDR3: CASSLAGNQETQYF

J: TRBJ2-1
length: 15
D: .
V: TRBV7-3
size: .
DNA: TGTGCCAGCAGCTTTCAGGGGCCATCCTACAATGAGCAGTTCTTC
CDR3: CASSFQGPSYNEQFF

J: TRBJ2-3
length: 14
D: TRBD1
V: TRBV29-1
size: .
DNA: TGCAGCGTTGGGACAGGCACTAGCACAGATACGCAGTATTTT
CDR3: CSVGTGTSTDTQYF

J: TRBJ2-5
length: 13
D: .
V: TRBV11-3
size: .
DNA: TGTGCCAGCAGCTTAGAGGGGCGAGAGACCCAGTACTTC
CDR3: CASSLEGRETQYF

J: TRBJ1-3
length: 12
D: .
V: TRBV30
size: .
DNA: TGTGCCTGGAGTGTAGCGGGAAACACCATATATTTT
CDR3: CAWSVAGNTIYF

J: TRBJ2-3
length: 15
D: TRBD1
V: TRBV7-9
size: once
DNA: TGTGCCAGCAGCCGTACTGGGACAGCTACAGATACGCAGTATTTT
CDR3: CASSRTGTATDTQYF

J: TRBJ1-6
length: 14
D: TRBD1
V: TRBV4-1
size: .
DNA: TGCGCCAGCAGCACCGGGACAGGGTATTCACCCCTCCACTTT
CDR3: CASSTGTGYSPLHF

J: TRBJ2-5
length: 16
D: TRBD1
V: TRBV19
size: .
DNA: TGTGCCAGTAGTATAGATGGACCGGGACAGCAAGAGACCCAGTACTTC
CDR3: CASSIDGPGQQETQYF

J: TRBJ2-1
length: 13
D: TRBD1
V: TRBV27
size: .
DNA: TGTGCCAGCAGCCAACAGGGGGGCAATGAGCAGTTCTTC
CDR3: CASSQQGGNEQFF

J: TRBJ1-1
length: 14
D: .
V: TRBV30
size: .
DNA: TGTGCCTGGAGTCCAGGTGGCGGGAACACTGAAGCTTTCTTT
CDR3: CAWSPGGGNTEAFF

J: TRBJ1-4
length: 13
D: .
V: TRBV30
size: .
DNA: TGTGCCTTCGAAGGAACAACTAATGAAAAACTGTTTTTT
CDR3: CAFEGTTNEKLFF

J: TRBJ1-2
length: 14
D: .
V: TRBV14
size: .
DNA: TGTGCCAGCAGCCAACCAGAGGACGACTATGGCTACACCTTC
CDR3: CASSQPEDDYGYTF

J: TRBJ2-1
length: 15
D: TRBD1
V: TRBV27
size: .
DNA: TGTGCCAGCACCGTTACCGGGACAGGGGTCAATGAGCAGTTCTTC
CDR3: CASTVTGTGVNEQFF

J: TRBJ1-2
length: 13
D: .
V: TRBV5-6
size: .
DNA: TGTGCCAGCAGCACTAGGGATCTCGGTGGCTACACCTTC
CDR3: CASSTRDLGGYTF

J: TRBJ1-4
length: 13
D: .
V: TRBV5-1
size: .
DNA: TGCGCCAGCAGCTTCGACAGTAATGAAAAACTGTTTTTT
CDR3: CASSFDSNEKLFF